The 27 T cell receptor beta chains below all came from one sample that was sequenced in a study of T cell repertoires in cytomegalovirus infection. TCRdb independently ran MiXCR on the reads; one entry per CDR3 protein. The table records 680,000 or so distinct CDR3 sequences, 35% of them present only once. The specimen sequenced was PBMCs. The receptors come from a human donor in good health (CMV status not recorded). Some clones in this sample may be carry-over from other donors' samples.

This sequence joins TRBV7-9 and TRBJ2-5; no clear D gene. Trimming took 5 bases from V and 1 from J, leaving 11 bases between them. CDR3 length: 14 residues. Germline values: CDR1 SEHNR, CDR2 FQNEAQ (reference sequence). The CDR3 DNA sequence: TGTGCCAGCAGCCGAACTACCGGCCAAGAGACCCAGTACTTC. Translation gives CASSRTTGQETQYF.

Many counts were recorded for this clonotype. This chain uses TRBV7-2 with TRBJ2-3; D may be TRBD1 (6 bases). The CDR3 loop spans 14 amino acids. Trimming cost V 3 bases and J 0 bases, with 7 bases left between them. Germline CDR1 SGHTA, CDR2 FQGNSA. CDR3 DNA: TGTGCCAGCAGCTTTGACAGGAGCACAGATACGCAGTATTTT. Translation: CASSFDRSTDTQYF.

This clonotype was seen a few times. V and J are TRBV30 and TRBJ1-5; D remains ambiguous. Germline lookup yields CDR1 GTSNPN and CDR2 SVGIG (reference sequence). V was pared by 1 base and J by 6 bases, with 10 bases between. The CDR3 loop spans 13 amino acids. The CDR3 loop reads CAWSGQTGQPQHF. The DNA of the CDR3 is TGTGCCTGGAGTGGGCAGACCGGTCAGCCCCAGCATTTT.

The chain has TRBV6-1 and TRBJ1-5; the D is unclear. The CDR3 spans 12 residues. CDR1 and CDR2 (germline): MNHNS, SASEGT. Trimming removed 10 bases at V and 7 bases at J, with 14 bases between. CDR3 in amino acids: CATLAGNQPQHF. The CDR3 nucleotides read TGTGCCACCCTGGCGGGAAACCAGCCCCAGCATTTT.

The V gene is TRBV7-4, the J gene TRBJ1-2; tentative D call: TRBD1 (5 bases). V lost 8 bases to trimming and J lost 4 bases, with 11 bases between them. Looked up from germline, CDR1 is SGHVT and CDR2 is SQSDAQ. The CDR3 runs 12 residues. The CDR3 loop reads CASRRDGYGYTF. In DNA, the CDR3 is TGTGCCAGCCGCCGGGACGGCTATGGCTACACCTTC. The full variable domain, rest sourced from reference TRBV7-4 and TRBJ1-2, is GAGVSQSPRYKVAKRGRDVALRCDSISGHVTLYWYRQTLGQGSEVLTYSQSDAQRDKSGRPSGRFSAERPERSVSTLKIQRTEQGDSAVYLCASRRDGYGYTFGSGTRLTVV.

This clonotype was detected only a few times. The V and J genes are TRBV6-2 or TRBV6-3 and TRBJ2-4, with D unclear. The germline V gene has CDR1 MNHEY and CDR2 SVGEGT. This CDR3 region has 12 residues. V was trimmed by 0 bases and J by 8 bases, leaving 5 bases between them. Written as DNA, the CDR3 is TGTGCCAGCAGTTACTCGGGGTACATTCAGTACTTC. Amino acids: CASSYSGYIQYF.

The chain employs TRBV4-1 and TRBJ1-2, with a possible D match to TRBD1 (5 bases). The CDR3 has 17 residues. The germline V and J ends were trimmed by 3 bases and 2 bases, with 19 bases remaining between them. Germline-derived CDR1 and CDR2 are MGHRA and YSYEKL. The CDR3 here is CASSHLKAMRGNYGYTF. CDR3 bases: TGCGCCAGCAGCCATCTTAAGGCCATGAGGGGAAACTATGGCTACACCTTC.

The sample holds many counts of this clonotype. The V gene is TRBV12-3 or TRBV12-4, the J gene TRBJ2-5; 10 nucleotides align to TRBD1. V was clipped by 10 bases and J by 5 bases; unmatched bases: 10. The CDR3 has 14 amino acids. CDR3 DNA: TGTGCCACGCAATGGGACAGGGGTCACGAGACCCAGTACTTC. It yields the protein CATQWDRGHETQYF.

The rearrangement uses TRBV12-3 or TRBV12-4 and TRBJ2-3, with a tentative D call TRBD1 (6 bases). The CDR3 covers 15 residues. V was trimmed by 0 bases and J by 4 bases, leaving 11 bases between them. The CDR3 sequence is CASSLAGGNADTQYF. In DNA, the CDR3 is TGTGCCAGCAGTTTAGCTGGGGGCAATGCAGATACGCAGTATTTT.

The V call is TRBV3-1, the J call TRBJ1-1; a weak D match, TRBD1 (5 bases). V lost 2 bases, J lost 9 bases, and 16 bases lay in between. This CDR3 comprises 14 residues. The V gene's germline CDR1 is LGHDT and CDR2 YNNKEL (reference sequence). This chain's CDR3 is CASSQWVRAAQAFF. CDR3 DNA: TGTGCCAGCAGCCAATGGGTCAGGGCGGCTCAAGCTTTCTTT.

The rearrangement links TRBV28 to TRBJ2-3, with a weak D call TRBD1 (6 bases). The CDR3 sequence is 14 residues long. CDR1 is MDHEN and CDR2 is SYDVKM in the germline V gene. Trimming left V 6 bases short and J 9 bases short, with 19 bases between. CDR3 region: CASRLLPGHKTQYF. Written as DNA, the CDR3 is TGTGCCAGCAGGCTCCTGCCGGGACACAAAACGCAGTATTTT.

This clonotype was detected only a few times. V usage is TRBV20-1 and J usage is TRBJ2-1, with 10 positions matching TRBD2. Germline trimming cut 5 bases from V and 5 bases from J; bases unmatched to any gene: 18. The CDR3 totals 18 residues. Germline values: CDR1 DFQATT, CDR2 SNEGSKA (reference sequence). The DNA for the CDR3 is TGCAGTGCTGGGGGTCGGCCTAGCGGGGGCCTTTTACACAATGAGCAGTTCTTC. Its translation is CSAGGRPSGGLLHNEQFF.

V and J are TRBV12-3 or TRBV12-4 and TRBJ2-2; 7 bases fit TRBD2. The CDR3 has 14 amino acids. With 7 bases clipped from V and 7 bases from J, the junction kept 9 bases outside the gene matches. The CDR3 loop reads CASTVAGTGGELFF. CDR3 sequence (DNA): TGTGCCAGCACAGTAGCGGGTACGGGCGGGGAGCTGTTTTTT.

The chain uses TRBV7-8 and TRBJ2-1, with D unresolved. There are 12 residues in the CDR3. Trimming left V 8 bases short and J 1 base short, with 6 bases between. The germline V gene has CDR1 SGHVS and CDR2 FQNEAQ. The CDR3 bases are TGTGCCAGCTGGGATTCCTACAATGAGCAGTTCTTC. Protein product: CASWDSYNEQFF.

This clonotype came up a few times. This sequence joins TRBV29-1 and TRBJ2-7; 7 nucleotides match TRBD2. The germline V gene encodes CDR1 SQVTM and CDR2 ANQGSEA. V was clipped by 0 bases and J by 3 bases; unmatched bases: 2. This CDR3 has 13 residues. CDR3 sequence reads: CSVEEGTNYEQYF. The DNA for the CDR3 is TGCAGCGTTGAAGAGGGGACTAACTACGAGCAGTACTTC.

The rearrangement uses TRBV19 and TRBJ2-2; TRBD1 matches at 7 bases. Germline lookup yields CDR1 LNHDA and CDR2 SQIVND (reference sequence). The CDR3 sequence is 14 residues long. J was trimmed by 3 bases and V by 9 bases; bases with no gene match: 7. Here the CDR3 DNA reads TGTGCCAGCAGTTGGGACAGTTACACCGGGGAGCTGTTTTTT. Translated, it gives CASSWDSYTGELFF.

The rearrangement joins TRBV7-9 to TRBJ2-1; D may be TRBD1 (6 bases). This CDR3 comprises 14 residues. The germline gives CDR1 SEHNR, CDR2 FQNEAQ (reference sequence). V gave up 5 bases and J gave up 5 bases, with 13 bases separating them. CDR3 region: CASSAPGHHNEQFF. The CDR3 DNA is TGTGCCAGCAGCGCCCCGGGACACCACAATGAGCAGTTCTTC.

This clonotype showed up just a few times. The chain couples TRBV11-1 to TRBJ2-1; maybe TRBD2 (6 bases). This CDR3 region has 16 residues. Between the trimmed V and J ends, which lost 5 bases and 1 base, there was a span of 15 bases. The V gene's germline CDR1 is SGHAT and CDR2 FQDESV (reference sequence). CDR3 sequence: CASSKSAGNSYNEQFF. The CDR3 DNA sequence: TGTGCCAGCAGCAAGTCGGCGGGAAATTCCTACAATGAGCAGTTCTTC.

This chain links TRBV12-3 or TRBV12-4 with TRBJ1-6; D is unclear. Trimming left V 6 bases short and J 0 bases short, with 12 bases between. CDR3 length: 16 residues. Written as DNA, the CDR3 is TGTGCCAGCAGCCTGAAGCAGAGCTCCTATAATTCACCCCTCCACTTT. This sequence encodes CASSLKQSSYNSPLHF.

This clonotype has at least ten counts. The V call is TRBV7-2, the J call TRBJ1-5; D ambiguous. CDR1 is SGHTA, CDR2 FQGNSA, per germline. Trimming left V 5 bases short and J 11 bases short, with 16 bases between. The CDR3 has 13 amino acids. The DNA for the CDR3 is TGTGCCAGCAGCGAATCCTCCCTAACGGCCCAGCATTTT. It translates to CASSESSLTAQHF. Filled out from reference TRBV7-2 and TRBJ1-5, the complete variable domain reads GAGVSQSPSNKVTEKGKDVELRCDPISGHTALYWYRQSLGQGLEFLIYFQGNSAPDKSGLPSDRFSAERTGGSVSTLTIQRTQQEDSAVYLCASSESSLTAQHFGDGTRLSIL.

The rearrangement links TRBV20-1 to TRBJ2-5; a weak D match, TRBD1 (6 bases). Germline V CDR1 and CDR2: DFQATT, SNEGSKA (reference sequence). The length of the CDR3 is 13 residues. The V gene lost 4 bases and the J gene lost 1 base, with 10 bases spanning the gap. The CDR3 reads CSAKRTAQETQYF. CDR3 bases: TGCAGTGCTAAACGGACAGCCCAAGAGACCCAGTACTTC.

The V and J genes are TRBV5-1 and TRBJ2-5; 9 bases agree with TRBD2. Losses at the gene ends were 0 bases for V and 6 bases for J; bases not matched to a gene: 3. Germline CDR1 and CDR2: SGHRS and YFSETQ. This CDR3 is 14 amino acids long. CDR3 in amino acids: CASSLVLAGKTQYF. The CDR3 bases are TGCGCCAGCAGCTTGGTCCTAGCGGGGAAGACCCAGTACTTC.

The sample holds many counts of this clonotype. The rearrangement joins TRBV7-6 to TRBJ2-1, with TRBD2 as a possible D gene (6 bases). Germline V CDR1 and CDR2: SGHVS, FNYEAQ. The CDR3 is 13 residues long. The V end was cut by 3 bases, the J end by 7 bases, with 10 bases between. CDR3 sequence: CASSFFGGNEQFF. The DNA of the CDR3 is TGTGCCAGCAGCTTTTTCGGGGGTAATGAGCAGTTCTTC.

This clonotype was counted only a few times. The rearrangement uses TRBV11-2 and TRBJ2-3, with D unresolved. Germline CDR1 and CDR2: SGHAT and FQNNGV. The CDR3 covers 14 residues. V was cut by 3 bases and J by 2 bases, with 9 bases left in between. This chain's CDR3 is CASSFIRFTDTQYF. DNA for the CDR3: TGTGCCAGCAGCTTTATCCGGTTCACAGATACGCAGTATTTT.

The CDR3 loop is CASSLSGVGRTEAFF. The CDR3 DNA follows: TGTGCCAGCAGTTTGTCAGGTGTTGGGAGAACTGAAGCTTTCTTT. This chain links TRBV12-3 or TRBV12-4 with TRBJ1-1; D unclear. Trimming took 3 bases from V and 5 from J, leaving 16 bases between them. The CDR3 sequence is 15 residues long.

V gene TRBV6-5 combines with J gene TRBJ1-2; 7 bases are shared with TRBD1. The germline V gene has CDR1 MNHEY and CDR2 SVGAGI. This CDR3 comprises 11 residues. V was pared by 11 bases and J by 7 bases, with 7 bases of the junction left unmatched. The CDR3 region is CAWEGAGGYTF. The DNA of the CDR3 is TGTGCCTGGGAGGGGGCGGGTGGCTACACCTTC.

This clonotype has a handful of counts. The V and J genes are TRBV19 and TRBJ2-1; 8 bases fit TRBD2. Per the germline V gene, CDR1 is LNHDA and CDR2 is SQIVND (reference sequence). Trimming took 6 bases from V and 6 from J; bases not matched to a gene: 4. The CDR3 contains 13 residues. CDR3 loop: CASRERGTNEQFF. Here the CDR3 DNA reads TGTGCCAGTAGGGAGCGGGGGACCAATGAGCAGTTCTTC.